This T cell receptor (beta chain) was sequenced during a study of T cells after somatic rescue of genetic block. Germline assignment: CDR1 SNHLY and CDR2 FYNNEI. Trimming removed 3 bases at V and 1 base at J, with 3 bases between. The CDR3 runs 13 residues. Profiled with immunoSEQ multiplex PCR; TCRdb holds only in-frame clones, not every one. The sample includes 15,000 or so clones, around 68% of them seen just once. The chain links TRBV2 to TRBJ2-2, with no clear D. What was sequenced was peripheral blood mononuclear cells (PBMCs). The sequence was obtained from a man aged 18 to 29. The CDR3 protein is CASSDENTGELFF. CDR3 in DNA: TGTGCCAGCAGTGACGAGAACACCGGGGAGCTGTTTTTT.